This entry concerns a single T cell receptor beta chain. Its antigen remains undetermined. Nothing much larger sits one base from this clone, and base qualities are not available. This specimen comes from a study of molecular identifiers for immune sequencing clone quantification (dated by TCRdb to the late 2010s). At the level of the whole study: In a replicate experiment, RNA from roughly 20,000 or 100,000 naive CD8 T cells was split into five aliquots, four of which were sequenced. This methods study benchmarked molecular-identifier clustering-based TCR repertoire sequencing (MIDCIRS) and TCR RNA copy counting, using CD8 T cells to do so. The research as a whole found: Spiked-in Jurkat TCR RNA equal to a single cell's worth was reported to be detectable even within 1,200,000 naive CD8 T cells. Approximately 3.1 recovered TCR RNA copies per cell were obtained by modeling, versus roughly 10 by digital PCR, implying a capture efficiency of 30% to 35%. In CMV-specific effector cells, over 99% of molecules were held by clones above 20 RNA copies, whereas under 1% of molecules were held by such clones in naive cells. Identical TCR molecules sharing a barcode could cause highly expanded clone sizes to be underestimated. When barcode sub-clustering was not used, chimeric consensus sequences inflated TCR diversity, with chimeras reaching as high as 47%. The naive libraries included spiked-in Jurkat TCR RNA (around nine copies' worth), and this Jurkat TCR RNA is not part of the donor repertoire.

CDR1 and CDR2 are drawn from the germline V gene (reference sequence): GTSNPN, SVGIG. V sheds 3 bases and J sheds 3 bases, leaving 11 bases between their ends. From cysteine to phenylalanine, the CDR3 is 13 amino acids long. Of the read, only the CDR3 DNA is kept; its 39 bases are in frame from base 1. Naive CD8 T cell libraries were made from about 20,000 to 1,000,000 sorted cells using 10%, 30% or 50% of purified RNA. On a BD FACSAria II, naive CD8 T cells were FACS-sorted as CD8+CD4-CCR7+CD45RA+ and collected into RLT Plus buffer. To test detection sensitivity, Jurkat RNA equivalent to roughly eleven TCR copies was spiked into samples of roughly 20,000-1,100,000 naive CD8 T cells. CD8 T cells were enriched with RosetteSep CD8+ T Cell Enrichment Cocktail and Ficoll-Paque, followed by ACK red cell lysis. To prepare the library, PCR was applied. TCRdb lists the instrument as Illumina HiSeq 4000. Preparation of bulk TCR libraries followed a previously described approach, with the TCR primers listed in Table S5. The Qiagen AllPrep DNA/RNA kit was used to purify total RNA. Before analysis, reads from multiple sequencing runs of one library were combined. The original methods were these. Reads were retained only if the reads had an exact TCR constant sequence, and the retained reads were trimmed to 150 nt and grouped according to their 12-nt molecular barcodes. Reads in each barcode group were sub-clustered using a 15% Levenshtein threshold, and a quality-weighted consensus sequence was built for each RNA molecule. Non-functional sequences were removed, as were lower-count sequences one edit away from another. Based on fitting two negative binomial distributions, any barcode sub-cluster with under 20% of the maximum read count was discarded. Using fastp trimming at Q25 and MiXCR clonotype assembly, TCRdb reanalyzed the public sequencing data and kept in-frame beta chains. Records with the same CDR3 protein are collapsed into one entry carrying the most frequent genes and DNA. In this record, the V and J calls reflect TCRdb's handling and not the investigators' own analysis. The sample table lists approximately 63,000 distinct CDR3 sequences, 15% to 20% of them with a count of one. Together, the top ten hold approximately 1.5% of the sample.

The receptor's source is a human donor in good health. Some libraries in this study had Jurkat cell RNA spiked in. The receptor chain draws on TRBV30 and TRBJ1-1; matching of 6 bases hints at TRBD1 as the D gene. The sequenced sample consisted of naive CD8+ T cells from blood, with Jurkat cell RNA spiked in. The label giving this sample's cell subset or site can be read as: FACS-sorted CD8+CD4-CCR7+CD45RA+ naive T cells. The CDR3 corresponds to CAWRRQDHTEAFF. The bases read TGTGCCTGGAGGCGACAGGACCACACTGAAGCTTTCTTT.